Sequencing of this T cell receptor beta chain was carried out in a study of blood T cells in healthy people across ages. Study-level information: About one barcoded beta molecule per two T cells was the capture yield of template switching. General study points: Calculation of diversity from one million T cells yielded estimates considered to be underestimates.

Next came a second PCR, run for about 7 to 11 cycles, which used a sample-barcoded 5' primer along with a J-beta primer mix. Each single sample gave us at least 3 million CDR3-containing paired-end reads. MiXCR, run by TCRdb on the 5' RACE reads, gives a single entry per CDR3 protein. The sample comprises about 1.7 million distinct CDR3 sequences, 28% of which are singletons, and 7.7% rests with the top ten. Note on this clonotype: What it binds is unknown.

A minimum of 5 micrograms of total RNA was extracted per sample. The CDR3 extends over 15 amino acids. J gave up 3 bases and V 5 bases, and 6 bases lay outside the gene matches. Germline CDR1 is SGHTA and CDR2 is FQGNSA. This clonotype originated in a woman in her twenties or thirties in good health. V and J are TRBV7-2 and TRBJ2-3, with 9 bases identical to TRBD1. Sequenced sample: blood. This chain's CDR3 is CASSPGTGWTDTQYF. CDR3 sequence (DNA): TGTGCCAGCAGCCCCGGGACAGGGTGGACAGATACGCAGTATTTT.